This T cell receptor beta chain was captured by sequencing in a study of blood T cell repertoires in COVID-19 (TCRdb year 2020). Regarding the research as a whole: Samples covering the acute and convalescent phases of COVID-19 were provided by collaborators in the United States, Italy and Spain. Where available, HLA class I and class II types were obtained from metadata supplied by the sample provider rather than from assay-based typing. The repertoires were released in a freely available public database intended as a resource for research on the immune response to SARS-CoV-2. The prospective study material was composed of cDNA or gDNA derived from T cells, B-cell-depleted T cells, or PBMCs. Samples came from the ongoing ImmuneRACE study (first 160 participants) plus 1,254 subjects from 6 global collaborators. A de-identified subject ID, COVID-19 status, age in years and sex were almost always included in the sample metadata. Deeply sampled blood TCRbeta repertoires from subjects exposed to, actively infected with, or recovered from COVID-19 were included in the dataset.

TCRbeta CDR3 regions were amplified from genomic DNA using the immunoSEQ Assay, a bias-controlled multiplex PCR. The original pipeline was this. The number of nucleated cells in each sample was estimated by amplification of reference gene primers within the assay. To quantify the absolute abundance of each unique TCRbeta CDR3 rearrangement, sequence reads were collapsed and filtered. For each sample, productive Simpson clonality was calculated by taking the square root of Simpson's diversity index across productive rearrangements. The table was pulled from immuneACCESS by TCRdb, which kept in-frame rearrangements only. Such tables lose some clones; where checked, under half of the loss comes from unresolved V genes, and the rest has no known cause. V and J calls and clone size come straight from that table; D and trimming were deduced from the DNA. The sample table holds approximately 390,000 clones, of which 88% were seen once. Roughly 2% of the sample rests with the top ten.

Participants in the prospective study were aged about 18 to 95 years, lived in 20 to 25 United States geographic areas, and enrolled through a virtual design. In the prospective study, cohorts were assigned on the basis of participant-reported clinical history obtained from a screening survey and a study questionnaire. In the prospective study, mobile phlebotomists collected whole blood, serum and a nasopharyngeal or oropharyngeal swab from each participant. Over a roughly 2-month period, participants in the prospective study had the option of providing additional blood draws and questionnaires. Before DNA extraction, prospective study blood samples were shipped either frozen or at room temperature. Comment on this clone: Its antigen is still unknown. No qualities accompany the bases; no much larger clone lies one base away.

The paper as a whole reports these results and caveats: How much clinical and demographic metadata was included differed by source and by participant, and the metadata was provided uncurated.

The receptor comes from a woman aged 40 to 50 with acute COVID-19. Specimen: PBMCs or T cells enriched from blood (not recorded which).

CDR3 loop: CASSRVRDTEAFF. The sequence in DNA is TGTGCCAGCAGCCGCGTCCGGGACACTGAAGCTTTCTTT. Recombination joined TRBV7-2 with TRBJ1-1; no D gene can be assigned with confidence. A distance of 10 bases separates the germline ends of V and J, which lose 5 bases and 3 bases respectively. From its cysteine to its phenylalanine, the CDR3 spans 13 amino acids. The DNA shown is the 39-base CDR3, in frame from base 1. CDR1 is given as SGHTA and CDR2 as FQGNSA, both from the germline V gene.